The T cell receptor beta chain under discussion was sequenced for a study of blood T cells in healthy people across ages. Combining a sample-barcoded 5' primer with a J-beta primer mix, a second PCR ran for roughly 7 to 12 cycles. TCRdb processed the 5' RACE reads anew with MiXCR; each CDR3 protein has one entry. Counted here are approximately 830,000 distinct CDR3 sequences, about 62% occurring once; the ten biggest clones make up roughly a quarter. The V end was cut by 4 bases, the J end by 7 bases, with 17 bases between. The CDR3 is made up of 15 amino acids. The germline V gene encodes CDR1 SGHVS and CDR2 FQNEAQ.

The sample comprised blood. The chain couples TRBV7-8 to TRBJ1-5; a weak D match, TRBD1 (5 bases). This receptor was obtained from a man in his thirties or forties in good health. This CDR3 reads CASSSFTGAYQPQHF. The CDR3 DNA reads TGTGCCAGCAGCTCCTTTACTGGGGCATACCAGCCCCAGCATTTT.